These 21 T cell receptor beta chains came from one sample sequenced in a study of T cell responses to AZD1222 COVID-19 vaccine (TCRdb year 2021). The sample's time point label, decoded: baseline before first vaccination. Receptor libraries were prepared by the immunoSEQ multiplex PCR assay. Here the immuneACCESS table is served through TCRdb, limited to in-frame sequences with V and J called. Missing clones are a known gap in these copies; in checked studies unresolved V genes cover under half, and the rest lacks a known reason. This sample lists 150,000 to 200,000 clones; just over 85% were detected once. The ten largest clones add up to around 7.9% of the sample. This specimen was peripheral blood, taken on day 0 of AZD1222 vaccination. The receptors come from an adult in good health.

V is TRBV6-2 or TRBV6-3 and J is TRBJ2-3, with D possibly being TRBD1 (6 bases). The CDR3 spans 15 residues. With 6 bases removed from V and 0 bases from J, the gap between germline ends came to 13 bases. CDR1 and CDR2 (germline): MNHEY, SVGEGT. The CDR3 sequence is CASSNRETSTDTQYF. CDR3 nucleotides: TGTGCCAGCAGCAACAGGGAAACTAGCACAGATACGCAGTATTTT.

The J gene is TRBJ2-1, the V gene TRBV11-3; D might be TRBD2 (7 bases). V lost 3 bases to trimming and J lost 2 bases, with 11 bases between them. This CDR3 spans 15 amino acids. CDR1 SGHNT and CDR2 YENEEA come from the germline V gene. The CDR3 DNA sequence: TGTGCCAGCAGCTTTCTCGGGGGGCCCTACAATGAGCAGTTCTTC. This translates into CASSFLGGPYNEQFF.

The chain carries TRBV27 and TRBJ2-5; TRBD1 matches 10 bases. Trimming at V came to 5 bases and at J to 5 bases, leaving 8 bases not matched to a gene. The length of the CDR3 is 15 residues. The V gene's germline CDR1 is MNHEY and CDR2 SMNVEV (reference sequence). The CDR3 sequence: CASSPGTGEVETQYF. CDR3 nucleotides: TGTGCCAGCAGTCCCGGGACAGGGGAGGTGGAGACCCAGTACTTC.

The chain links TRBV13 to TRBJ2-5; weak D call: TRBD2 (5 bases). Trimming cost V 3 bases and J 1 base, with 9 bases left between them. Looked up from germline, CDR1 is PRHDT and CDR2 is FYEKMQ (reference sequence). The length of the CDR3 is 14 residues. This CDR3 reads CASSFRGSQETQYF. CDR3 nucleotides: TGTGCCAGCAGCTTCCGGGGTAGCCAAGAGACCCAGTACTTC. The variable domain in full, with the rest retrieved from reference TRBV13 and TRBJ2-5, is AAGVIQSPRHLIKEKRETATLKCYPIPRHDTVYWYQQGPGQDPQFLISFYEKMQSDKGSIPDRFSAQQFSDYHSELNMSSLELGDSALYFCASSFRGSQETQYFGPGTRLLVL.

The chain couples TRBV9 to TRBJ2-2; D uncertain. The CDR3 covers 14 residues. Germline V gives CDR1 SGDLS, CDR2 YYNGEE. Trimming pared 2 bases from V and 0 bases from J, leaving 5 bases between. This chain's CDR3 is CASSVTPNTGELFF. Here the CDR3 DNA reads TGTGCCAGCAGCGTGACCCCGAACACCGGGGAGCTGTTTTTT. The full variable domain, with the rest looked up from reference TRBV9 and TRBJ2-2, is DSGVTQTPKHLITATGQRVTLRCSPRSGDLSVYWYQQSLDQGLQFLIQYYNGEERAKGNILERFSAQQFPDLHSELNLSSLELGDSALYFCASSVTPNTGELFFGEGSRLTVL.

V gene TRBV19 combines with J gene TRBJ2-4, with D possibly matching TRBD2 (5 bases). CDR3 length equals 15 residues. Germline V gene lookup returns CDR1 LNHDA and CDR2 SQIVND (reference sequence). V lost 1 base and J 8 bases, leaving 15 bases between the germline ends. In DNA, the CDR3 is TGTGCCAGTAGTATAGGTCGAGGGAAAAGGGACATTCAGTACTTC. It specifies CASSIGRGKRDIQYF.

The chain combines TRBV6-5 with TRBJ1-1; D uncertain. Trimming took off 6 bases at V and 1 base at J, with 12 bases between the two ends. Germline assignment: CDR1 MNHEY and CDR2 SVGAGI. The CDR3 runs 14 residues. The CDR3, as DNA: TGTGCCAGCAGCCGCGGACTGGAGAACACTGAAGCTTTCTTT. Residues: CASSRGLENTEAFF.

This clone was observed a few times. The genes are TRBV6-5 and TRBJ1-1; the D is unclear. Germline V gene lookup returns CDR1 MNHEY and CDR2 SVGAGI. Trimming pared 6 bases from V and 7 bases from J, leaving 9 bases between. The CDR3 runs 11 residues. The CDR3 sequence: CASSSEIEAFF. The CDR3 coding sequence is TGTGCCAGCAGCAGTGAGATTGAAGCTTTCTTT.

This sequence joins TRBV6-5 and TRBJ1-6, with no clear D. This CDR3 is 15 amino acids long. In germline, CDR1 is MNHEY, CDR2 SVGAGI. V lost 7 bases, J lost 6 bases, and 16 bases lay in between. CDR3 nucleotide sequence: TGTGCCAGCACGATCATGTTCAGTGGTAATTCACCCCTCCACTTT. It specifies CASTIMFSGNSPLHF.

The chain combines TRBV19 with TRBJ2-6; TRBD2 might be the D (5 bases). Germline assignment: CDR1 LNHDA and CDR2 SQIVND (reference sequence). The CDR3 has 17 residues. V lost 7 bases and J 0 bases, leaving 16 bases between the germline ends. CDR3 coding DNA: TGTGCCAGTAACCGTCGGGAACACCTCTCTGGGGCCAACGTCCTGACTTTC. Its protein product is CASNRREHLSGANVLTF. The full variable domain, completed using reference TRBV19 and TRBJ2-6, is DGGITQSPKYLFRKEGQNVTLSCEQNLNHDAMYWYRQDPGQGLRLIYYSQIVNDFQKGDIAEGYSVSREKKESFPLTVTSAQKNPTAFYLCASNRREHLSGANVLTFGAGSRLTVL.

V usage is TRBV7-8 and J usage is TRBJ2-1; D not certain. V lost 5 bases, J lost 9 bases, and 11 bases lay in between. The CDR3 runs to 12 residues. The germline CDR1 and CDR2 sequences are SGHVS and FQNEAQ. The CDR3: CASSPAFSEQFF. Written as DNA, the CDR3 is TGTGCCAGCAGCCCCGCTTTTAGTGAGCAGTTCTTC.

The CDR3 is CASSLAQPSYEQYF. DNA of the CDR3: TGTGCCAGCAGCTTAGCGCAGCCCTCCTACGAGCAGTACTTC. The genes are TRBV7-9 and TRBJ2-7; D is unclear. V was shortened by 0 bases and J by 0 bases, with 6 bases between the two germline ends. Per the germline V gene, CDR1 is SEHNR and CDR2 is FQNEAQ (reference sequence). The CDR3 consists of 14 residues.

The gene calls are TRBV5-5 and TRBJ1-5; D ambiguous. This CDR3 region has 15 residues. V lost 3 bases and J 3 bases, leaving 13 bases between the germline ends. Germline lookup yields CDR1 SGHKS and CDR2 YYEKEE (reference sequence). The CDR3 DNA is TGTGCCAGCAGCTGGGCTTCGGCGAACAATCAGCCCCAGCATTTT. Translation gives CASSWASANNQPQHF.

This clone showed up just once. The gene calls are TRBV7-8 and TRBJ1-2; D is possibly TRBD1 (5 bases). The V end was cut by 6 bases, the J end by 8 bases, with 16 bases between. This CDR3 has 13 residues. Germline V gene data show CDR1 as SGHVS and CDR2 as FQNEAQ. The CDR3 loop is CASSYLQGFGYTF. In nucleotides, the CDR3 is TGTGCCAGCAGTTACCTCCAGGGCTTCGGCTACACCTTC.

The chain joins TRBV5-4 to TRBJ2-7; 7 bases match TRBD1. With V trimmed by 2 bases and J by 6 bases, 11 bases remained unmatched. This CDR3 contains 15 residues. Germline V lookup: CDR1 SGHNT, CDR2 YYREEE (reference sequence). CDR3 in DNA: TGTGCCAGCAGCTTTTCAGCACAGGGGCCTCTCGAGCAGTACTTC. Encoded protein: CASSFSAQGPLEQYF. Full variable domain (missing parts from reference TRBV5-4 and TRBJ2-7): ETGVTQSPTHLIKTRGQQVTLRCSSQSGHNTVSWYQQALGQGPQFIFQYYREEENGRGNFPPRFSGLQFPNYSSELNVNALELDDSALYLCASSFSAQGPLEQYFGPGTRLTVT.

The J gene is TRBJ2-5, the V gene TRBV9; D possibly corresponds to TRBD1 (5 bases). This CDR3 is 14 amino acids long. V was shortened by 0 bases and J by 1 base, with 7 bases between the two germline ends. Germline-derived CDR1 and CDR2 are SGDLS and YYNGEE. The CDR3 bases are TGTGCCAGCAGCGTAGGGCAGGGCCAAGAGACCCAGTACTTC. Protein sequence: CASSVGQGQETQYF.

The V gene is TRBV9, the J gene TRBJ1-2; D remains ambiguous. The CDR3 extends over 14 amino acids. Trimming removed 0 bases from V and 13 bases from J, with 19 bases in between. The germline gives CDR1 SGDLS, CDR2 YYNGEE. The CDR3 loop reads CASSVDPYRLESTF. Written as DNA, the CDR3 is TGTGCCAGCAGCGTAGATCCCTATCGGCTAGAGAGCACCTTC.

This clone was picked up a small number of times. The CDR3 region is CASSGTGGYTEAFF. The CDR3 DNA reads TGTGCCAGTAGTGGTACGGGAGGGTACACTGAAGCTTTCTTT. The V gene is TRBV19, the J gene TRBJ1-1; no firm D call. The germline V and J ends were trimmed by 5 bases and 3 bases, with 13 bases remaining between them. CDR1 LNHDA and CDR2 SQIVND come from the germline V gene (reference sequence). There are 14 residues in the CDR3.

The J gene is TRBJ2-7, the V gene TRBV30; no clear D gene. V shed 1 base and J shed 6 bases, with 10 bases lying between them. The CDR3 consists of 12 residues. Germline loops: CDR1 GTSNPN, CDR2 SVGIG (reference sequence). The CDR3 region has the DNA TGTGCCTGGAGTGGGAGAACCCGCGAGCAGTACTTC. Its protein is CAWSGRTREQYF.

The V call is TRBV7-9, the J call TRBJ2-5; D may be TRBD2 (5 bases). The CDR3 runs to 15 residues. CDR1 SEHNR and CDR2 FQNEAQ come from the germline V gene (reference sequence). Trimming pared 5 bases from V and 3 bases from J, leaving 16 bases between. CDR3 region: CASSPDQRREETQYF. CDR3 coding DNA: TGTGCCAGCAGCCCAGATCAACGGCGGGAAGAGACCCAGTACTTC.

The V gene is TRBV13, the J gene TRBJ1-1; D may be TRBD1 (6 bases). V was pared by 8 bases and J by 5 bases, with 15 bases between. The CDR3 has 13 amino acids. CDR1 PRHDT and CDR2 FYEKMQ come from the germline V gene (reference sequence). CDR3 nucleotides: TGTGCCAGCGGGGGCCAGGGCCAGACTGAAGCTTTCTTT. It translates to CASGGQGQTEAFF.